Each of the 23 T cell receptor beta chains below was sequenced from the same sample in a study of human T cells and chemical hapten exposure. TCRdb called the RACE reads again in MiXCR, with one record for every CDR3 protein. Of 360,000 or so distinct CDR3 sequences listed, just under 6.5% were seen once; the top ten hold 4.5% to 6%. Time point indicated: patch test 2, 6 weeks after DPC sensitization. Treatment noted: therapeutic diphenylcyclopropenone sensitization with weekly scalp DPC. The sample here was whole blood, taken in connection with sensitization to the hapten diphenylcyclopropenone (DPC). The receptor source for this set is a woman aged 18-35 years with alopecia areata. Some clones in this sample may be carry-over from other donors' samples.

This clonotype was observed a handful of times. The rearrangement joins TRBV5-4 to TRBJ2-3; 8 bases map to TRBD2. Germline V gene sequence: CDR1 SGHNT, CDR2 YYREEE (reference sequence). With 0 bases clipped from V and 2 bases from J, the junction kept 2 bases outside the gene matches. CDR3 length equals 15 residues. CDR3 sequence: CASSLGSGATDTQYF. DNA for the CDR3: TGTGCCAGCAGCTTGGGTAGCGGGGCCACAGATACGCAGTATTTT.

This clonotype was seen only a few times. CDR3 residues: CASSATPGASGANVLTF. In DNA, the CDR3 is TGTGCCAGCAGCGCCACCCCTGGGGCATCTGGGGCCAACGTCCTGACTTTC. The chain has TRBV9 and TRBJ2-6, with a weak D call TRBD1 (5 bases). V was clipped by 3 bases and J by 1 base, with 14 bases between them. This CDR3 region has 17 residues. Germline-derived CDR1 and CDR2 are SGDLS and YYNGEE.

This clonotype was seen only a few times. The CDR3 loop is CASRRDSQAETQYF. CDR3 nucleotides: TGTGCCAGCAGGAGAGACTCCCAGGCGGAGACCCAGTACTTC. This chain connects TRBV6-6 to TRBJ2-5; no reliable D call. The CDR3 is 14 residues long. Germline-derived CDR1 and CDR2 are MNHNY and SVGAGI (reference sequence). V dropped 6 bases and J dropped 5 bases, with 16 bases sitting between them.

There are many counts of this clonotype. The chain links TRBV6-2 or TRBV6-3 to TRBJ1-1; D is undetermined. The CDR3 has 14 amino acids. Germline loops: CDR1 MNHEY, CDR2 SVGEGT. V lost 5 bases, J lost 2 bases, and 12 bases lay in between. CDR3 sequence reads: CASSPVRPNTEAFF. CDR3 nucleotides: TGTGCCAGCAGTCCTGTCAGACCCAACACTGAAGCTTTCTTT.

The chain links TRBV6-1 to TRBJ2-7; maybe TRBD2 (5 bases). The germline CDR1 and CDR2 sequences are MNHNS and SASEGT. The CDR3 totals 14 residues. V dropped 5 bases and J dropped 5 bases, with 16 bases sitting between them. In DNA form, the CDR3 reads TGTGCCAGCAGTCGTCGAAATACCGGGGACGAGCAGTACTTC. As protein: CASSRRNTGDEQYF.

In its sample, this clonotype was seen many times. The V and J genes are TRBV20-1 and TRBJ2-3; maybe TRBD1 (6 bases). The CDR3 has 13 amino acids. The germline V gene encodes CDR1 DFQATT and CDR2 SNEGSKA (reference sequence). The germline V and J ends were trimmed by 3 bases and 4 bases, with 11 bases remaining between them. In DNA form, the CDR3 reads TGCAGTGCTAGTTTGGCAGGGGCAGATACGCAGTATTTT. This codes for CSASLAGADTQYF.

This clonotype was seen more than once but under ten times. J is TRBJ2-5 and V is TRBV7-2; a weak D match, TRBD2 (7 bases). This CDR3 has 15 residues. Germline-derived CDR1 and CDR2 are SGHTA and FQGNSA. Trimming removed 3 bases at V and 2 bases at J, with 13 bases between. CDR3 residues: CASSFNGGHQETQYF. The CDR3, as DNA: TGTGCCAGCAGCTTCAACGGGGGGCATCAAGAGACCCAGTACTTC.

This clonotype was picked up many times. This chain uses TRBV5-1 with TRBJ1-5; no firm D call. Germline CDR1 reads SGHRS; CDR2 reads YFSETQ. The CDR3 totals 16 residues. V shed 2 bases and J shed 1 base, with 13 bases lying between them. As DNA, the CDR3 is TGCGCCAGCAGCTTCCCCCTGACATTGAGCAATCAGCCCCAGCATTTT. Protein: CASSFPLTLSNQPQHF.

This clonotype was seen more than once but under ten times. The rearrangement links TRBV28 to TRBJ1-3; perhaps TRBD1 as D (6 bases). Germline CDR1 MDHEN, CDR2 SYDVKM. The CDR3 has 16 amino acids. Trimming pared 5 bases from V and 0 bases from J, leaving 14 bases between. The CDR3 DNA reads TGTGCCAGCAGTCTAAGGACAGTGAGCTCTGGAAACACCATATATTTT. Its protein product is CASSLRTVSSGNTIYF.

This clonotype was found a few times. This chain uses TRBV11-2 with TRBJ2-5; D gene ambiguous. Germline V gene data show CDR1 as SGHAT and CDR2 as FQNNGV. The CDR3 runs 15 residues. V was shortened by 5 bases and J by 1 base, with 14 bases between the two germline ends. This chain's CDR3 is CASSALTGRQETQYF. Here the CDR3 DNA reads TGTGCCAGCAGCGCGCTGACTGGACGCCAAGAGACCCAGTACTTC.

V is TRBV7-9 and J is TRBJ1-1; 8 nucleotides line up with TRBD1. Germline V gene data show CDR1 as SEHNR and CDR2 as FQNEAQ (reference sequence). J gave up 7 bases and V 9 bases, and 13 bases lay outside the gene matches. This CDR3 has 14 residues. CDR3 bases: TGTGCCAGTAATCCCGGGACAGGCTCGTTTGAAGCTTTCTTT. It specifies CASNPGTGSFEAFF.

The chain combines TRBV24-1 with TRBJ1-6, with D perhaps matching TRBD1 (6 bases). The germline V and J ends were trimmed by 7 bases and 9 bases, with 15 bases remaining between them. Germline V gives CDR1 KGHDR, CDR2 SFDVKD. The length of the CDR3 is 14 residues. In DNA, the CDR3 is TGTGCCACCAGAGAGGGGGGCAGTGGTTCACCCCTCCACTTT. It specifies CATREGGSGSPLHF.

The chain couples TRBV6-2 or TRBV6-3 to TRBJ2-2; the match to TRBD2 covers 7 bases. The CDR3 is 15 residues long. The V gene's germline CDR1 is MNHEY and CDR2 SVGEGT. V lost 2 bases to trimming and J lost 3 bases; unmatched junction nucleotides: 3. Here the CDR3 reads CASSYQRGHTGELFF. Here the CDR3 DNA reads TGTGCCAGCAGTTACCAGCGGGGACACACCGGGGAGCTGTTTTTT.

The chain couples TRBV5-6 to TRBJ2-1; no definite D call. The CDR3 runs 13 residues. Germline assignment: CDR1 SGHDT and CDR2 YYEEEE. V shed 4 bases and J shed 10 bases, with 15 bases lying between them. CDR3 coding DNA: TGTGCCAGCAGCCACCGCTCCGGACGGGAGCAGTTCTTC. This encodes CASSHRSGREQFF.

This clonotype appeared many times. CDR3 sequence: CASSFSTGEYQPQHF. CDR3 DNA: TGTGCCAGCAGCTTCTCCACAGGGGAATATCAGCCCCAGCATTTT. This chain connects TRBV7-2 to TRBJ1-5; 7 positions match TRBD1. Germline V gene lookup returns CDR1 SGHTA and CDR2 FQGNSA. This CDR3 spans 15 amino acids. J gave up 5 bases and V 3 bases, and 7 bases lay outside the gene matches.

This clonotype was detected many times. This sequence joins TRBV6-1 and TRBJ2-7, with D perhaps matching TRBD1 (6 bases). The CDR3 contains 14 residues. Germline CDR1 and CDR2: MNHNS and SASEGT. V was pared by 4 bases and J by 3 bases, with 13 bases between. In DNA, the CDR3 is TGTGCCAGCAGTGGCAGGGGATCGGGCTACGAGCAGTACTTC. Protein: CASSGRGSGYEQYF.

This clonotype has a handful of counts. The J gene is TRBJ1-5, the V gene TRBV28, with D possibly TRBD1 on 5 matching bases. The germline V gene has CDR1 MDHEN and CDR2 SYDVKM. The CDR3 length is 17 residues. V was pared by 3 bases and J by 4 bases, with 19 bases between. The CDR3 loop reads CASSFQGGGVLNQPQHF. CDR3 nucleotides: TGTGCCAGCAGTTTTCAGGGCGGCGGGGTATTGAATCAGCCCCAGCATTTT.

The J gene is TRBJ1-4, the V gene TRBV12-3 or TRBV12-4; D gene ambiguous. Between the trimmed V and J ends, which lost 5 bases and 7 bases, there was a span of 14 bases. The length of the CDR3 is 14 residues. The CDR3 sequence is CASSLGAPGEKLFF. CDR3 DNA: TGTGCCAGCAGTCTCGGAGCTCCGGGTGAAAAACTGTTTTTT.

This clonotype was observed at least ten times. The J gene is TRBJ2-7, the V gene TRBV6-5; D may be TRBD1 (6 bases). The V and J ends lost 0 bases and 1 base respectively, with 10 bases between them. The CDR3 has 15 amino acids. Looked up from germline, CDR1 is MNHEY and CDR2 is SVGAGI. CDR3 sequence: CASSYSRDTSYEQYF. CDR3 sequence (DNA): TGTGCCAGCAGTTACTCCAGGGACACGTCCTACGAGCAGTACTTC.

The chain employs TRBV28 and TRBJ2-5; tentative D call: TRBD2 (5 bases). The V end was cut by 3 bases, the J end by 2 bases, with 10 bases between. The CDR3 runs 14 residues. Germline lookup yields CDR1 MDHEN and CDR2 SYDVKM. The CDR3, as DNA: TGTGCCAGCAGTTTCATTAGCGCTCAAGAGACCCAGTACTTC. Translated, it gives CASSFISAQETQYF.

A word on this clonotype: Possible read error: a much larger clone is one base away. V gene TRBV11-2 combines with J gene TRBJ1-4; no clear D gene. Germline CDR1 SGHAT, CDR2 FQNNGV. The CDR3 spans 13 residues. CDR3 sequence reads: CASSTGPSEELFF. DNA of the CDR3: TGTGCCAGCAGCACCGGACCCTCTGAAGAACTGTTTTTT.

This clonotype was seen many times. As DNA, the CDR3 is TGTGCCATCAGTGAACTGGACGGGGAAACTGAAGCTTTCTTT. Translated, it gives CAISELDGETEAFF. This chain uses TRBV10-3 with TRBJ1-1, with D uncertain. The V end was cut by 3 bases, the J end by 5 bases, with 13 bases between. The germline CDR1 and CDR2 sequences are ENHRY and SYGVKD. The CDR3 is 14 amino acids.

This clonotype was recorded a few times. This rearrangement joins TRBV12-3 or TRBV12-4 to TRBJ2-1, with TRBD2 matching 12 bases. The CDR3 spans 15 residues. J lost 5 bases, V lost 4 bases, and 3 bases had no gene match. As DNA, the CDR3 is TGTGCCAGCAGTTCACGACTAGCGGGGGACAATGAGCAGTTCTTC. This codes for CASSSRLAGDNEQFF.